This T cell receptor (beta chain) was identified in a study of blood T cell repertoires in COVID-19. Study background: PBMCs, B-cell-depleted T cells, or T cells provided the cDNA or gDNA that made up the material.

The CDR3 is 15 amino acids. Trimming left V 6 bases short and J 3 bases short, with 12 bases between. Per germline, CDR1 MNHEY and CDR2 SMNVEV (reference sequence). Sequenced by immunoSEQ multiplex PCR; TCRdb stores in-frame clones only, minus some. The table records roughly 190,000 clones, approximately 87% of them present only once. This chain uses TRBV27 with TRBJ1-6; D gene unclear. This clonotype was sampled from a man younger than 35 with active or convalescent COVID-19. The sequencing input was peripheral blood. Here the CDR3 reads CASRLRVDYNSPLHF. CDR3 DNA: TGTGCCAGCAGACTCCGGGTCGACTATAATTCACCCCTCCACTTT.